This T cell receptor (beta chain) was recovered during a study of blood T cells in healthy people across ages. As for this clonotype: Its antigen is not identified.

The study, taken as a whole, reports: Per million T cells, TCR beta diversity dropped roughly linearly as age increased.

This CDR3 is 15 amino acids long. V was pared by 0 bases and J by 4 bases, with 12 bases between. Germline-derived CDR1 and CDR2 are LGHNA and YSLEER. Using a J-beta primer mix together with a sample-barcoded 5' primer, a second PCR was run for roughly 7 to 11 cycles. TCRdb used MiXCR to reprocess the 5' RACE reads, holding one entry per CDR3 protein. This sample has 1.5 million to 2 million distinct CDR3 sequences; around 42% occur once, and the top ten carry 23%. The source is a human donor in good health. The sequenced sample was blood. The V gene is TRBV4-3, the J gene TRBJ1-2; D is unclear. The CDR3 region has the DNA TGCGCCAGCAGCCAAGAATGGGGTTTGACCTATGGCTACACCTTC. It codes for CASSQEWGLTYGYTF.